This T cell receptor beta chain is from a study of blood T cell repertoires in COVID-19. This study enrolled people aged about 18 to 100 from around 26 US geographic areas. Allocation to cohorts depended on clinical history reported by the participants. Authors' analysis steps: Nucleated cell number was recorded as an estimate derived from reference gene primer amplification. The assay was immunoSEQ multiplex PCR, and TCRdb's table has in-frame clones only and misses some. V and J calls plus clone size are reproduced from that table; the DNA served to infer D and trimming. The sample contains about 300,000 clones, 86% of which appear only once. CDR1 and CDR2 from the germline V gene are MNHEY and SMNVEV (reference sequence). The CDR3 runs 14 residues. V dropped 3 bases and J dropped 1 base, with 9 bases sitting between them.

Material: PBMCs or T cells enriched from blood (not recorded which). The receptor was derived from a man aged 30-40 years who had recovered from COVID-19. J is TRBJ1-1 and V is TRBV27; a possible D gene is TRBD1 (5 bases). The CDR3: CASSFRGTNTEAFF. In DNA form, the CDR3 reads TGTGCCAGCAGTTTTCGGGGGACGAACACTGAAGCTTTCTTT.